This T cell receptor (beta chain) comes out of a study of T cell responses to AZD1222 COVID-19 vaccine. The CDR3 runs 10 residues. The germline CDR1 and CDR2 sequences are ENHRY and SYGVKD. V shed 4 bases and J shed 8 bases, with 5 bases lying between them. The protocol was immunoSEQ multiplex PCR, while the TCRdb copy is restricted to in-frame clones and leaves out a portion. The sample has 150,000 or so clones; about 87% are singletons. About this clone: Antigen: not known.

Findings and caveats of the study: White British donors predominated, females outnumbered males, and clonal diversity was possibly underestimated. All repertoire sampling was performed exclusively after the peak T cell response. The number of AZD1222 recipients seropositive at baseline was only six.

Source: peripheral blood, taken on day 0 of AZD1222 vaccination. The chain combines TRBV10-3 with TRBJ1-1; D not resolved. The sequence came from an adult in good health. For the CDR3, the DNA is TGTGCCATCAGTGGTGAGGAAGCTTTCTTT. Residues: CAISGEEAFF.